This paragraph reports one T cell receptor beta chain. This sample is drawn from a study of shared clonotypes between healthy human individuals. Sequencing used immunoSEQ multiplex PCR; TCRdb keeps in-frame clones, though not all of them. This table has about 490,000 clones, about 78% appearing once. The material sequenced was PBMCs. This receptor was identified in a woman aged 40 to 55 in good health. Some clones in this sample may be carry-over from other donors' samples.

This CDR3 reads CASSHGGSGYEQYF. Here the CDR3 DNA reads TGCGCCAGCAGCCACGGGGGGTCAGGCTACGAGCAGTACTTC. This sequence joins TRBV5-1 and TRBJ2-7; TRBD2 matches at 7 bases. The V segment lost 4 bases and the J segment 3 bases; nucleotides outside the gene matches: 7. This CDR3 is 14 amino acids long. Germline assignment: CDR1 SGHRS and CDR2 YFSETQ.